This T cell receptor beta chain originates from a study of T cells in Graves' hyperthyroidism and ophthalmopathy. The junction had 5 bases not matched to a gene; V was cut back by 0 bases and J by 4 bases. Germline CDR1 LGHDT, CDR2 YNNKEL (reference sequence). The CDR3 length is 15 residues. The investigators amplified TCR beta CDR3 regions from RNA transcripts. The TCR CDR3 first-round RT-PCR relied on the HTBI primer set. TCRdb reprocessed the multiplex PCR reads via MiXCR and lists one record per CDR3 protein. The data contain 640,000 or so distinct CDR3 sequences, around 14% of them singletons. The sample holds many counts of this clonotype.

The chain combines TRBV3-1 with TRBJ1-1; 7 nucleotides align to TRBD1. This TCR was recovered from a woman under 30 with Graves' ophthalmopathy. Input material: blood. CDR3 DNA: TGTGCCAGCAGCCAAGAACCCAGGGGGAGCACTGAAGCTTTCTTT. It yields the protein CASSQEPRGSTEAFF.